These 9 T cell receptor beta chains were all obtained from the same sample, sequenced in a study of blood T cell repertoires in COVID-19. Method: immunoSEQ multiplex PCR; TCRdb's copy keeps in-frame clones and lacks some. Of around 170,000 clones listed, around 86% are singletons. Input material: peripheral blood. These receptors were obtained from a man aged 45-65 years with active or convalescent COVID-19.

This chain links TRBV5-6 with TRBJ2-1, with 9 bases aligning to TRBD1. The CDR3 has 15 residues. V shed 3 bases and J 8 bases; nucleotides not matched to a gene: 9. CDR1 and CDR2 (germline): SGHDT, YYEEEE. As DNA, the CDR3 is TGTGCCAGCAGCTCCCCCGGGACAGGGAGAGATGAGCAGTTCTTC. It encodes CASSSPGTGRDEQFF. The variable domain in full, completed from reference TRBV5-6 and TRBJ2-1, reads DAGVTQSPTHLIKTRGQQVTLRCSPKSGHDTVSWYQQALGQGPQFIFQYYEEEERQRGNFPDRFSGHQFPNYSSELNVNALLLGDSALYLCASSSPGTGRDEQFFGPGTRLTVL.

This clone was seen repeatedly, ten times or more. This sequence joins TRBV19 and TRBJ2-3, with 10 nucleotides matching TRBD2. The junction had 8 bases not matched to a gene; V was cut back by 0 bases and J by 5 bases. In germline, CDR1 is LNHDA, CDR2 SQIVND (reference sequence). The CDR3 has 17 amino acids. The CDR3 nucleotides read TGTGCCAGTAGTATAGACTCACTAGCGGGACCAAGAGATACGCAGTATTTT. Its protein product is CASSIDSLAGPRDTQYF.

The chain links TRBV29-1 to TRBJ2-7; TRBD1 might be the D (5 bases). Germline values: CDR1 SQVTM, CDR2 ANQGSEA. V lost 6 bases, J lost 1 base, and 10 bases lay in between. The CDR3 is 12 amino acids. The CDR3 DNA reads as TGCAGCGTCAAGACAGAGTCCTACGAGCAGTACTTC. Its protein product is CSVKTESYEQYF.

With respect to this clone: Other DNA sequences from this sample encode an identical CDR3 as well. The rearrangement links TRBV28 to TRBJ1-1; possibly TRBD1 for D (5 bases). Per germline, CDR1 MDHEN and CDR2 SYDVKM. CDR3 length: 13 residues. The ends were cut back, 3 bases at V and 1 base at J, with 6 bases in the middle. This CDR3 reads CASSFTGNTEAFF. CDR3 sequence (DNA): TGTGCCAGCAGTTTCACAGGGAACACTGAAGCTTTCTTT.

The chain uses TRBV28 and TRBJ1-1; the match to TRBD1 covers 10 bases. V lost 5 bases and J lost 4; bases outside the gene matches: 7. This CDR3 spans 15 amino acids. Germline V gene sequence: CDR1 MDHEN, CDR2 SYDVKM. Written as DNA, the CDR3 is TGTGCCAGCAGTCCGGGACAGGGGTTTCCCACTGAAGCTTTCTTT. Translating gives CASSPGQGFPTEAFF.

The chain combines TRBV20-1 with TRBJ2-5, with D possibly matching TRBD2 (6 bases). Germline V gives CDR1 DFQATT, CDR2 SNEGSKA (reference sequence). CDR3 size: 13 residues. V was shortened by 3 bases and J by 4 bases, with 12 bases between the two germline ends. The CDR3 bases are TGCAGTGCTAGTTCCGGGAGCAGAGAGACCCAGTACTTC. Protein product: CSASSGSRETQYF.

The V gene is TRBV29-1, the J gene TRBJ2-5; a possible D gene is TRBD2 (6 bases). Germline CDR1 reads SQVTM; CDR2 reads ANQGSEA. The CDR3 spans 13 residues. Trimming shortened V by 6 bases and J by 1 base, and 12 bases separated the two germline ends. CDR3: CSVTEGAQETQYF. The CDR3 DNA reads TGCAGCGTCACGGAGGGTGCCCAAGAGACCCAGTACTTC.

The CDR3 bases are TGCGCCAGCAGCCAAGGTGGCCAGGGGGCAAGAGAGACCCAGTACTTC. Translated, it gives CASSQGGQGARETQYF. This chain uses TRBV5-1 with TRBJ2-5, with 8 bases lining up with TRBD1. V dropped 4 bases and J dropped 4; count of bases not matched to a gene: 12. The germline CDR1 and CDR2 sequences are SGHRS and YFSETQ. The CDR3 length is 16 residues.

The chain is built from TRBV2 and TRBJ1-4, with unresolved D. This CDR3 spans 15 amino acids. V shed 4 bases and J shed 6 bases, with 15 bases lying between them. The germline gives CDR1 SNHLY, CDR2 FYNNEI. In DNA form, the CDR3 reads TGTGCCAGCAGTGTTCCTACCCCCCGGGATGAAAAACTGTTTTTT. It translates to CASSVPTPRDEKLFF.